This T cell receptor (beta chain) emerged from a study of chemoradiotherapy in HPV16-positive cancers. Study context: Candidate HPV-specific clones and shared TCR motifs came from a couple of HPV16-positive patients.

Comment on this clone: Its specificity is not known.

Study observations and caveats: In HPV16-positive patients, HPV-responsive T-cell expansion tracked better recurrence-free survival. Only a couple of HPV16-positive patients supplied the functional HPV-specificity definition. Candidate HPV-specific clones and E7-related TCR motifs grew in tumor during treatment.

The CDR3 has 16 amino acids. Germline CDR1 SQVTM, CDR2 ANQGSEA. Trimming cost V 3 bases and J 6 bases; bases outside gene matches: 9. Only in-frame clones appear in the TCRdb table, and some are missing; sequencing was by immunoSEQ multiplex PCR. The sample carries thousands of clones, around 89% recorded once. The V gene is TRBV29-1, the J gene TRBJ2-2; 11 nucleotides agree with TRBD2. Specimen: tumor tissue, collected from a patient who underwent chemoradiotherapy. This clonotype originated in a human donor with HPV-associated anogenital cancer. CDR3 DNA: TGCAGCGTTGAGGGTACTAGCGGGAGTAATGCCGGGGAGCTGTTTTTT. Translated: CSVEGTSGSNAGELFF.